This T cell receptor beta chain was recorded in a study of identical twins. On this clonotype: Its cognate antigen is unknown.

Per the germline V gene, CDR1 is MNHNS and CDR2 is SASEGT. This CDR3 region has 13 residues. V was shortened by 6 bases and J by 1 base, with 7 bases between the two germline ends. Study-wide findings and caveats: Partial confounding of zero-insertion analyses by invariant MAIT and iNKT cells was possible.

TCRdb fed the 5' RACE reads into MiXCR, producing one record per CDR3 protein. This table holds just over 500,000 distinct CDR3 sequences, roughly 21% found once. This same sample was also part of a study on T cells expressing NK-cell markers. That work adds: Sorted CD3+CD56+NKG2C+, CD3+CD56+NKG2C- and CD3+CD56-NKG2C+ T cells supplied TCR beta repertoires. One observes that, in several donors, these clonotypes were also the leading ones within the CD3+CD56-NKG2C+ fraction. Whether expanded NKG2C+ T cell clones were HCMV-specific remained unclear.

Sequenced sample: CD4+ T cells sorted from blood. The receptor was derived from a woman younger than 35 in good health. The chain has TRBV6-1 and TRBJ2-4, with D tentatively TRBD1 (6 bases). The CDR3 bases are TGTGCCAGCAGGGACAGCGCCAAAAACATTCAGTACTTC. Encoded protein: CASRDSAKNIQYF.